These 24 T cell receptor beta chains came from one sample sequenced in a study of OX40 agonist ivuxolimab in advanced cancers. Only in-frame clones appear in the TCRdb table, and some are missing; sequencing was by immunoSEQ multiplex PCR. The sample lists tens of thousands of clones, 80% to 90% occurring once. The specimen was CD4+ or CD8+ T cells sorted from blood, collected in a trial of the OX40 agonist ivuxolimab. The origin of the receptors is an adult with an advanced solid tumor such as melanoma, head and neck, liver or kidney cancer.

J is TRBJ2-5 and V is TRBV27; 7 bases are shared with TRBD2. Germline-derived CDR1 and CDR2 are MNHEY and SMNVEV (reference sequence). Trimming cost V 7 bases and J 1 base; bases outside gene matches: 9. CDR3 size: 15 residues. CDR3 bases: TGTGCCAGCAAGCTTGGCGGGGGAGCCCAAGAGACCCAGTACTTC. Protein sequence: CASKLGGGAQETQYF.

The chain combines TRBV28 with TRBJ2-6; no reliable D call. There are 13 residues in the CDR3. V was shortened by 8 bases and J by 0 bases, with 5 bases between the two germline ends. Germline assignment: CDR1 MDHEN and CDR2 SYDVKM. The CDR3 reads CASGPSGANVLTF. In nucleotides, the CDR3 is TGTGCCAGCGGGCCCTCTGGGGCCAACGTCCTGACTTTC.

The chain links TRBV11-2 to TRBJ1-4; perhaps TRBD1 as D (6 bases). The CDR3 consists of 18 residues. CDR1 and CDR2 from the germline V gene are SGHAT and FQNNGV. V dropped 0 bases and J dropped 5 bases, with 19 bases sitting between them. The CDR3 loop is CASSLDFRDTGPNEKLFF. In DNA form, the CDR3 reads TGTGCCAGCAGCTTAGATTTTAGGGACACCGGGCCGAATGAAAAACTGTTTTTT.

The chain uses TRBV6-5 and TRBJ2-7, with 7 bases identical to TRBD2. The CDR3 length is 14 residues. Per the germline V gene, CDR1 is MNHEY and CDR2 is SVGAGI. Trimming at V came to 6 bases and at J to 0 bases, leaving 5 bases not matched to a gene. CDR3 amino acids: CASSSGTTSYEQYF. CDR3 sequence (DNA): TGTGCCAGCAGCTCCGGGACTACCTCCTACGAGCAGTACTTC.

This chain joins TRBV19 and TRBJ2-7, with TRBD2 matching over 13 bases. The CDR3 covers 15 residues. Germline values: CDR1 LNHDA, CDR2 SQIVND (reference sequence). V was pared by 3 bases and J by 2 bases, with 1 base of the junction left unmatched. The CDR3 sequence: CASSMGTSGTYEQYF. DNA of the CDR3: TGTGCCAGTAGTATGGGGACTAGCGGGACCTACGAGCAGTACTTC.

V and J are TRBV4-1 and TRBJ1-5; tentative D call: TRBD1 (5 bases). The CDR3 extends over 17 amino acids. Germline CDR1 MGHRA, CDR2 YSYEKL. V was trimmed by 1 base and J by 7 bases, leaving 20 bases between them. DNA for the CDR3: TGCGCCAGCAGCCAAGCCGTGAGGGGCCCGTTAGCACAGCCCCAGCATTTT. It yields the protein CASSQAVRGPLAQPQHF.

The rearrangement links TRBV25-1 to TRBJ1-3; unclear D gene. The germline gives CDR1 MGHDK, CDR2 SYGVNS. Deletions cut 8 bases from V and 4 bases from J, with 6 bases between. CDR3 length: 11 residues. The CDR3 nucleotides read TGTGCCAGCCTTGTGGGAAACACCATATATTTT. Its protein is CASLVGNTIYF. Variable domain in full (rest from reference TRBV25-1 and TRBJ1-3): EADIYQTPRYLVIGTGKKITLECSQTMGHDKMYWYQQDPGMELHLIHYSYGVNSTEKGDLSSESTVSRIRTEHFPLTLESARPSHTSQYLCASLVGNTIYFGEGSWLTVV.

The rearrangement joins TRBV7-2 to TRBJ1-6; D call uncertain. Germline lookup yields CDR1 SGHTA and CDR2 FQGNSA. V dropped 1 base and J dropped 13 bases, with 8 bases sitting between them. The CDR3 runs 12 residues. The chain's CDR3 is CASSLGLGPLHF. The CDR3 DNA reads TGTGCCAGCAGCTTAGGGCTAGGGCCCCTCCACTTT. Drawing the rest from reference TRBV7-2 and TRBJ1-6, the complete variable domain is GAGVSQSPSNKVTEKGKDVELRCDPISGHTALYWYRQSLGQGLEFLIYFQGNSAPDKSGLPSDRFSAERTGGSVSTLTIQRTQQEDSAVYLCASSLGLGPLHFGNGTRLTVT.

This chain uses TRBV7-8 with TRBJ2-7; 7 bases agree with TRBD2. CDR3 size: 12 residues. V was pared by 4 bases and J by 7 bases, with 4 bases of the junction left unmatched. Germline V gene sequence: CDR1 SGHVS, CDR2 FQNEAQ. CDR3 region: CASSSPAGEQYF. CDR3 nucleotide sequence: TGTGCCAGCAGCTCCCCAGCGGGGGAGCAGTACTTC. The full variable domain, rest sourced from reference TRBV7-8 and TRBJ2-7, is GAGVSQSPRYKVAKRGQDVALRCDPISGHVSLFWYQQALGQGPEFLTYFQNEAQLDKSGLPSDRFFAERPEGSVSTLKIQRTQQEDSAVYLCASSSPAGEQYFGPGTRLTVT.

The chain has TRBV7-9 and TRBJ2-5; D possibly matches TRBD1 or TRBD2 (6 bases each). Germline CDR1 reads SEHNR; CDR2 reads FQNEAQ (reference sequence). Deletions cut 3 bases from V and 2 bases from J, with 16 bases between. The CDR3 is made up of 16 amino acids. The CDR3 reads CASSLGVRGRQETQYF. CDR3 DNA sequence: TGTGCCAGCAGCTTGGGGGTACGGGGGCGACAAGAGACCCAGTACTTC.

This chain links TRBV5-5 with TRBJ1-1, with a tentative D call TRBD1 (6 bases). CDR3 length equals 15 residues. The germline gives CDR1 SGHKS, CDR2 YYEKEE (reference sequence). Deletions cut 4 bases from V and 10 bases from J, with 23 bases between. The CDR3 region is CASSARTVIQVVAFF. The CDR3, as DNA: TGTGCCAGCAGCGCAAGGACAGTAATTCAAGTTGTAGCTTTCTTT.

This clone was recorded only once. The V call is TRBV19, the J call TRBJ2-1, with 8 bases aligning to TRBD2. J gave up 2 bases and V 1 base, and 4 bases lay outside the gene matches. CDR1 and CDR2 from the germline V gene are LNHDA and SQIVND (reference sequence). This CDR3 is built from 16 residues. The CDR3 DNA follows: TGTGCCAGTAGTATAGGGTCGGGAGGGCCCTACAATGAGCAGTTCTTC. This sequence encodes CASSIGSGGPYNEQFF.

The chain joins TRBV13 to TRBJ2-1; TRBD1 matches at 8 bases. The germline gives CDR1 PRHDT, CDR2 FYEKMQ (reference sequence). The V and J ends lost 2 bases and 7 bases, in that order; junction bases with no gene match: 10. This CDR3 is built from 16 residues. As DNA, the CDR3 is TGTGCCAGCAGCTTAATATCAGGGGGCCCCCTAAATGAGCAGTTCTTC. It encodes CASSLISGGPLNEQFF.

The V and J genes are TRBV19 and TRBJ2-3; D perhaps matches TRBD1 (7 bases). Germline V lookup: CDR1 LNHDA, CDR2 SQIVND (reference sequence). Trimming took off 9 bases at V and 4 bases at J, with 14 bases between the two ends. This CDR3 has 13 amino acids. The CDR3 spells CASRQGGSDTQYF. The CDR3 nucleotides read TGTGCCAGCCGACAGGGAGGTTCAGATACGCAGTATTTT.

The rearrangement uses TRBV5-6 and TRBJ1-5, with 7 positions matching TRBD1. The junction had 4 bases not matched to a gene; V was cut back by 4 bases and J by 6 bases. From germline, CDR1 is SGHDT and CDR2 YYEEEE. The CDR3 runs to 13 residues. The CDR3, as DNA: TGTGCCAGCAGCCGAGGGGGCGGTCAGCCCCAGCATTTT. It translates to CASSRGGGQPQHF.

The chain joins TRBV5-8 to TRBJ1-1; D possibly corresponds to TRBD1 (6 bases). The germline V and J ends were trimmed by 4 bases and 1 base, with 11 bases remaining between them. The CDR3 loop spans 14 amino acids. The germline CDR1 and CDR2 sequences are SGHTS and YDEGEE. The CDR3 coding sequence is TGTGCCAGCAGCACCTTACAGGGGAACACTGAAGCTTTCTTT. Its protein is CASSTLQGNTEAFF.

The rearrangement uses TRBV6-5 and TRBJ1-5; D is unclear. Germline lookup yields CDR1 MNHEY and CDR2 SVGAGI. The CDR3 loop spans 13 amino acids. V lost 0 bases to trimming and J lost 6 bases, with 6 bases between them. This CDR3 is CASSYSTRQPQHF. The CDR3 region has the DNA TGTGCCAGCAGTTACTCGACTCGTCAGCCCCAGCATTTT.

This clone was observed once. Distinct nucleotide sequences in the sample also encode this CDR3. The J gene is TRBJ2-3, the V gene TRBV7-9, with 11 bases fitting TRBD2. The CDR3 totals 16 residues. Germline loops: CDR1 SEHNR, CDR2 FQNEAQ (reference sequence). V shed 6 bases, J shed 0 bases, and the junction held 5 bases outside the gene matches. Here the CDR3 DNA reads TGTGCCAGCAGTTTTGGGACTAGCGGAAGCACAGATACGCAGTATTTT. This gives the protein CASSFGTSGSTDTQYF.

This chain joins TRBV19 and TRBJ1-2, with 7 bases fitting TRBD1. There are 11 residues in the CDR3. Germline CDR1 reads LNHDA; CDR2 reads SQIVND (reference sequence). Trimming took 8 bases from V and 4 from J; bases not matched to a gene: 1. Written as DNA, the CDR3 is TGTGCCAGTGCAGGGGGCTATGGCTACACCTTC. It encodes CASAGGYGYTF.

The chain couples TRBV27 to TRBJ1-5; D gene unclear. Trimming stripped 2 bases from V and 2 bases from J, with 4 bases between. Germline assignment: CDR1 MNHEY and CDR2 SMNVEV (reference sequence). The CDR3 extends over 13 amino acids. CDR3 nucleotide sequence: TGTGCCAGCAGTTTAATTGGCAATCAGCCCCAGCATTTT. Its translation is CASSLIGNQPQHF.

The chain is built from TRBV14 and TRBJ2-7; TRBD2 aligns across 9 bases. After removal of 0 bases from V and 5 bases from J, the junction contained 8 bases not matched to a gene. This CDR3 spans 16 amino acids. Germline-derived CDR1 and CDR2 are SGHDN and FVKESK. Here the CDR3 DNA reads TGTGCCAGCAGCCAAGAACTAGCGGGTCTGTTTCACGAGCAGTACTTC. Residues: CASSQELAGLFHEQYF.

This clone was counted between two and nine times. V and J are TRBV4-1 and TRBJ2-2, with D unresolved. The CDR3 runs 11 residues. The germline V and J ends were trimmed by 1 base and 7 bases, with 1 base remaining between them. Germline V CDR1 and CDR2: MGHRA, YSYEKL. The CDR3 nucleotides are TGCGCCAGCAGCCAAGGCGGGGAGCTGTTTTTT. This sequence encodes CASSQGGELFF.

The chain combines TRBV27 with TRBJ1-1, with TRBD1 matching 9 bases. CDR1 is MNHEY and CDR2 is SMNVEV in the germline V gene (reference sequence). Trimming at V came to 6 bases and at J to 6 bases, leaving 8 bases not matched to a gene. The CDR3 runs 14 residues. CDR3 sequence (DNA): TGTGCCAGCAGACCGACAGGGGGTAGCCCTGAAGCTTTCTTT. Its translation: CASRPTGGSPEAFF.

This chain uses TRBV7-9 with TRBJ2-7; D is ambiguous. The germline CDR1 and CDR2 sequences are SEHNR and FQNEAQ (reference sequence). The CDR3 contains 12 residues. Trimming shortened V by 2 bases and J by 4 bases, and 6 bases separated the two germline ends. CDR3 nucleotide sequence: TGTGCCAGCAGCTTATCTGGGTACGAGCAGTACTTC. Translating gives CASSLSGYEQYF.